One and the same sample provided the 28 T cell receptor beta chains below, sequenced in a study of blood T cell repertoires in COVID-19. Profiled with immunoSEQ multiplex PCR; TCRdb holds only in-frame clones, not every one. The repertoire holds some 240,000 clones, with about 81% as singletons. The specimen was PBMCs or T cells enriched from blood (not recorded which). The receptors derive from a man younger than 40 with acute COVID-19.

The sample holds one count of this clone. CDR3 amino acids: CASTGQVNTGELFF. In nucleotides, the CDR3 is TGTGCCAGCACAGGACAGGTTAACACCGGGGAGCTGTTTTTT. This chain joins TRBV5-5 and TRBJ2-2; 7 bases are a match to TRBD1. Germline trimming cut 6 bases from V and 2 bases from J; bases unmatched to any gene: 4. Per germline, CDR1 SGHKS and CDR2 YYEKEE (reference sequence). CDR3 length: 14 residues.

V gene TRBV9 combines with J gene TRBJ1-2; D not certain. Germline V gene data show CDR1 as SGDLS and CDR2 as YYNGEE. The CDR3 is 14 residues long. Deletions cut 2 bases from V and 1 base from J, with 9 bases between. CDR3 region: CASSVDGSNYGYTF. CDR3 DNA sequence: TGTGCCAGCAGCGTCGATGGGAGTAACTATGGCTACACCTTC.

The chain links TRBV7-3 to TRBJ2-1, with TRBD1 matching 12 bases. After removal of 1 base from V and 7 bases from J, the junction contained 8 bases not matched to a gene. In germline, CDR1 is SGHTA, CDR2 FQGTGA. This CDR3 is built from 17 residues. CDR3 protein: CASSLISGQGARNEQFF. The CDR3 nucleotides read TGTGCCAGCAGCTTAATTTCGGGACAGGGGGCGCGTAATGAGCAGTTCTTC. The whole variable domain, filled in from reference TRBV7-3 and TRBJ2-1, reads GAGVSQTPSNKVTEKGKYVELRCDPISGHTALYWYRQSLGQGPEFLIYFQGTGAADDSGLPNDRFFAVRPEGSVSTLKIQRTERGDSAVYLCASSLISGQGARNEQFFGPGTRLTVL.

V usage is TRBV28 and J usage is TRBJ2-1; 9 positions match TRBD2. Germline V gives CDR1 MDHEN, CDR2 SYDVKM. The CDR3 loop spans 14 amino acids. J gave up 13 bases and V 5 bases, and 12 bases lay outside the gene matches. In DNA, the CDR3 is TGTGCCAGCAGTCGGGGACTAGCCACCGTCCTACAGTTCTTC. This translates into CASSRGLATVLQFF.

This chain connects TRBV5-4 to TRBJ1-2, with D tentatively TRBD1 (5 bases). The CDR3 consists of 14 residues. Germline V lookup: CDR1 SGHNT, CDR2 YYREEE (reference sequence). Deletions cut 4 bases from V and 7 bases from J, with 17 bases between. In DNA form, the CDR3 reads TGTGCCAGCAGCGCCGGGCCGGGGGATTCTGGCTACACCTTC. This encodes CASSAGPGDSGYTF.

The chain employs TRBV18 and TRBJ2-2, with D perhaps matching TRBD1 (6 bases). The CDR3 has 14 residues. Trimming cost V 8 bases and J 5 bases, with 15 bases left between them. Germline loops: CDR1 KGHSH, CDR2 LQKENI. The CDR3 DNA is TGTGCCAGCCCAAGAAAGGGGGATACCGGGGAGCTGTTTTTT. Translated, it gives CASPRKGDTGELFF.

The genes are TRBV15 and TRBJ2-2; TRBD2 agrees at 7 bases. The CDR3 runs 16 residues. The germline V gene encodes CDR1 LNHNV and CDR2 YYDKDF (reference sequence). J gave up 4 bases and V 0 bases, and 5 bases lay outside the gene matches. CDR3 region: CATSRDFGRSTGELFF. CDR3 sequence (DNA): TGTGCCACCAGCAGAGATTTCGGGAGGTCCACCGGGGAGCTGTTTTTT.

This sequence joins TRBV5-6 and TRBJ2-4, with 8 bases that match TRBD2. After removal of 1 base from V and 1 base from J, the junction contained 4 bases not matched to a gene. CDR3 length: 16 amino acids. Germline lookup yields CDR1 SGHDT and CDR2 YYEEEE. The chain's CDR3 is CASSLWREAAKNIQYF. CDR3 DNA: TGTGCCAGCAGCTTGTGGCGGGAGGCGGCCAAAAACATTCAGTACTTC.

The V and J genes are TRBV6-5 and TRBJ2-7; 14 nucleotides line up with TRBD2. The length of the CDR3 is 15 residues. With 10 bases clipped from V and 4 bases from J, the junction kept 9 bases outside the gene matches. Germline V gene data show CDR1 as MNHEY and CDR2 as SVGAGI. The DNA of the CDR3 is TGTGCCACCCGGACTAGCGGGGGGATAACATACGAGCAGTACGTC. Translation: CATRTSGGITYEQYV.

This sequence joins TRBV5-6 and TRBJ1-1, with D uncertain. Trimming cost V 4 bases and J 5 bases, with 6 bases left between them. CDR1 and CDR2 (germline): SGHDT, YYEEEE. This CDR3 region has 11 residues. The CDR3 region is CASSTVTEAFF. Here the CDR3 DNA reads TGTGCCAGCAGCACAGTTACTGAAGCTTTCTTT.

CDR3 sequence: CASSPLVGTGLNQPQHF. The DNA of the CDR3 is TGTGCCAGCAGTCCCTTGGTTGGGACAGGCCTCAATCAGCCCCAGCATTTT. The chain combines TRBV27 with TRBJ1-5; 8 bases map to TRBD1. The CDR3 is 17 residues long. Germline V gene sequence: CDR1 MNHEY, CDR2 SMNVEV (reference sequence). Trimming took 5 bases from V and 3 from J; bases not matched to a gene: 12.

This clone has more than one count but fewer than ten. The chain joins TRBV27 to TRBJ2-3; D possibly corresponds to TRBD2 (6 bases). This CDR3 spans 16 amino acids. Germline V lookup: CDR1 MNHEY, CDR2 SMNVEV (reference sequence). Trimming cost V 6 bases and J 5 bases, with 21 bases left between them. Here the CDR3 reads CASRTLVWGEQDTQYF. CDR3 DNA sequence: TGTGCCAGCAGGACCCTAGTCTGGGGGGAACAAGATACGCAGTATTTT.

This rearrangement joins TRBV25-1 to TRBJ2-3; D unresolved. The CDR3 is 14 amino acids. Germline V gene lookup returns CDR1 MGHDK and CDR2 SYGVNS. Trimming removed 4 bases at V and 1 base at J, with 9 bases between. CDR3 sequence: CASSARGGTDTQYF. In DNA form, the CDR3 reads TGTGCCAGCAGTGCCCGAGGAGGCACAGATACGCAGTATTTT.

J is TRBJ2-1 and V is TRBV20-1, with a weak D call TRBD2 (7 bases). With 3 bases removed from V and 4 bases from J, the gap between germline ends came to 19 bases. Germline V gene sequence: CDR1 DFQATT, CDR2 SNEGSKA (reference sequence). The CDR3 is 16 residues long. As DNA, the CDR3 is TGCAGTGCTAGTGAGGGGGGGGCAGGGTGGTACAATGAGCAGTTCTTC. Translating gives CSASEGGAGWYNEQFF.

This clone was observed a single time. The chain joins TRBV27 to TRBJ1-3; the D gene is possibly TRBD1 (6 bases). CDR1 MNHEY and CDR2 SMNVEV come from the germline V gene (reference sequence). V was trimmed by 8 bases and J by 4 bases, leaving 18 bases between them. This CDR3 has 15 amino acids. For the CDR3, the DNA is TGTGCCAGCGCGAAGCTAGGGACAAGAGGAAACACCATATATTTT. It codes for CASAKLGTRGNTIYF.

This clone appeared once. J is TRBJ1-2 and V is TRBV29-1; tentatively, D is TRBD1 (5 bases). The CDR3 totals 14 residues. Trimming left V 0 bases short and J 1 base short, with 9 bases between. CDR1 and CDR2 (germline): SQVTM, ANQGSEA. The CDR3 spells CSVEDQGSNYGYTF. In DNA form, the CDR3 reads TGCAGCGTTGAAGATCAGGGCAGTAACTATGGCTACACCTTC.

The chain uses TRBV18 and TRBJ1-1; D uncertain. The CDR3 contains 13 residues. Germline CDR1 and CDR2: KGHSH and LQKENI. V was clipped by 3 bases and J by 0 bases, with 5 bases between them. CDR3 amino acids: CASSPGVNTEAFF. The CDR3 DNA follows: TGTGCCAGCTCACCCGGGGTGAACACTGAAGCTTTCTTT.

This chain links TRBV2 with TRBJ1-5; 7 nucleotides agree with TRBD1. The CDR3 extends over 13 amino acids. The V and J ends lost 5 bases and 7 bases, in that order; junction bases with no gene match: 5. The germline V gene encodes CDR1 SNHLY and CDR2 FYNNEI. CDR3 nucleotide sequence: TGTGCCAGCAGTAGGGACAGCCTACAGCCCCAGCATTTT. This codes for CASSRDSLQPQHF.

This clone was seen a few times. The chain employs TRBV9 and TRBJ1-1; D is undetermined. The CDR3 has 13 residues. Per germline, CDR1 SGDLS and CDR2 YYNGEE. The germline V and J ends were trimmed by 1 base and 1 base, with 5 bases remaining between them. The CDR3 DNA follows: TGTGCCAGCAGCGTATCAGGGAACACTGAAGCTTTCTTT. Protein product: CASSVSGNTEAFF.

This chain joins TRBV5-4 and TRBJ1-1, with 8 bases identical to TRBD1. With V trimmed by 1 base and J by 4 bases, 6 bases remained unmatched. Germline lookup yields CDR1 SGHNT and CDR2 YYREEE (reference sequence). The CDR3 sequence is 15 residues long. The CDR3 DNA sequence: TGTGCCAGCAGCTTGTCAGGGGGCGTAGGCACTGAAGCTTTCTTT. This sequence encodes CASSLSGGVGTEAFF.

The rearrangement uses TRBV19 and TRBJ1-2, with TRBD1 identical over 8 bases. With V trimmed by 6 bases and J by 6 bases, 9 bases remained unmatched. Germline V gene sequence: CDR1 LNHDA, CDR2 SQIVND (reference sequence). The CDR3 is 14 residues long. The CDR3 coding sequence is TGTGCCAGTAGCCTTGGACAGGGCGGCAATGGCTACACCTTC. This encodes CASSLGQGGNGYTF. The full variable domain, with the rest looked up from reference TRBV19 and TRBJ1-2, is DGGITQSPKYLFRKEGQNVTLSCEQNLNHDAMYWYRQDPGQGLRLIYYSQIVNDFQKGDIAEGYSVSREKKESFPLTVTSAQKNPTAFYLCASSLGQGGNGYTFGSGTRLTVV.

J is TRBJ1-1 and V is TRBV6-5, with D tentatively TRBD1 (5 bases). V was pared by 2 bases and J by 5 bases, with 15 bases between. The CDR3 is made up of 15 amino acids. From germline, CDR1 is MNHEY and CDR2 SVGAGI. The CDR3 DNA reads as TGTGCCAGCAGTTACGTGGGGGGTTTAGGGACTGAAGCTTTCTTT. Translated, it gives CASSYVGGLGTEAFF.

The genes are TRBV2 and TRBJ2-1; D possibly corresponds to TRBD2 (5 bases). This CDR3 region has 15 residues. V was cut by 0 bases and J by 5 bases, with 11 bases left in between. Germline V CDR1 and CDR2: SNHLY, FYNNEI. CDR3 residues: CASSEAGVGNNEQFF. The CDR3 DNA is TGTGCCAGCAGTGAAGCGGGAGTTGGAAACAATGAGCAGTTCTTC.

V usage is TRBV21-1 and J usage is TRBJ2-7; TRBD2 is the table's D call and was not checked against the DNA. TRBV21-1 is noted as a pseudogene. The CDR3 covers 17 residues. As DNA, the CDR3 is TGTGCCACCCGGGGGAACGGACCACTTATCGGGGCGAGGGAGCAGTACGTC. Its protein product is CATRGNGPLIGAREQYV.

This clone was recorded a few times. The rearrangement links TRBV5-6 to TRBJ1-2; a weak D match, TRBD1 (5 bases). V lost 2 bases and J lost 3, with 11 bases in between. CDR1 is SGHDT, CDR2 YYEEEE, per germline. The CDR3 length is 14 residues. The CDR3 region is CASSLKQVHYGYTF. The CDR3 DNA is TGTGCCAGCAGCTTAAAACAGGTTCACTATGGCTACACCTTC.

CDR3 sequence: CASSDFYGYTF. Written as DNA, the CDR3 is TGTGCCAGTAGTGACTTTTATGGCTACACCTTC. This sequence joins TRBV19 and TRBJ1-2; D gene ambiguous. Looked up from germline, CDR1 is LNHDA and CDR2 is SQIVND (reference sequence). The length of the CDR3 is 11 residues. Trimming removed 5 bases at V and 5 bases at J, with 6 bases between.

This chain joins TRBV6-4 and TRBJ2-1, with D perhaps TRBD2 (5 bases). Trimming removed 8 bases at V and 0 bases at J, with 20 bases between. The CDR3 contains 17 residues. CDR1 and CDR2 from the germline V gene are MRHNA and SNTAGT. The CDR3 region is CASSKEAVWSSYNEQFF. The CDR3 DNA reads TGTGCCAGCTCGAAGGAGGCGGTCTGGAGCTCCTACAATGAGCAGTTCTTC.

This chain links TRBV7-2 with TRBJ2-2; D is possibly TRBD1 (6 bases). V shed 5 bases and J shed 0 bases, with 10 bases lying between them. The CDR3 length is 15 residues. CDR1 and CDR2 (germline): SGHTA, FQGNSA. CDR3: CASSPRGANTGELFF. The CDR3 DNA follows: TGTGCCAGCAGCCCCAGGGGTGCGAACACCGGGGAGCTGTTTTTT. Complete variable domain (other parts from reference TRBV7-2 and TRBJ2-2): GAGVSQSPSNKVTEKGKDVELRCDPISGHTALYWYRQSLGQGLEFLIYFQGNSAPDKSGLPSDRFSAERTGGSVSTLTIQRTQQEDSAVYLCASSPRGANTGELFFGEGSRLTVL.